These 4 T cell receptor beta chains were sequenced from one sample in a study of T cell responses to AZD1222 COVID-19 vaccine. Measured with immunoSEQ multiplex PCR; TCRdb has only the in-frame clones, and not every one. The sample holds 150,000 to 200,000 clones, 75% to 90% seen once. Sequences were derived from peripheral blood, sampled on day 0 of AZD1222 vaccination. The receptors originated from an adult in good health.

J is TRBJ2-5 and V is TRBV7-8, with D tentatively TRBD1 (5 bases). V dropped 1 base and J dropped 7 bases, with 13 bases sitting between them. CDR3 size: 14 residues. CDR1 SGHVS and CDR2 FQNEAQ come from the germline V gene. CDR3 nucleotide sequence: TGTGCCAGCAGCTTAGGACAGACCCTTGGGACCCAGTACTTC. Amino acid sequence: CASSLGQTLGTQYF.

The V call is TRBV6-5, the J call TRBJ2-7; D remains unclear. Germline lookup yields CDR1 MNHEY and CDR2 SVGAGI. This CDR3 has 15 amino acids. The V end was cut by 0 bases, the J end by 6 bases, with 15 bases between. CDR3 in amino acids: CASSYSKAVMGEQYF. CDR3 nucleotides: TGTGCCAGCAGTTACTCGAAGGCAGTTATGGGCGAGCAGTACTTC.

V is TRBV25-1 and J is TRBJ2-3, with D tentatively TRBD2 (5 bases). CDR1 and CDR2 (germline): MGHDK, SYGVNS. The V end was cut by 3 bases, the J end by 4 bases, with 14 bases between. CDR3 length: 15 residues. CDR3 coding DNA: TGTGCCAGCAGTGATCTAGCTTTCGACGCAGATACGCAGTATTTT. Amino acid sequence: CASSDLAFDADTQYF.

In its sample, this clone was seen a few times. The gene calls are TRBV28 and TRBJ2-1; TRBD2 matches 12 bases. Germline loops: CDR1 MDHEN, CDR2 SYDVKM. The junction had 1 base not matched to a gene; V was cut back by 4 bases and J by 3 bases. The CDR3 has 15 amino acids. The CDR3 nucleotides read TGTGCCAGCAGTTCACTAGCGGGGGGCTACAATGAGCAGTTCTTC. Translating it yields CASSSLAGGYNEQFF.